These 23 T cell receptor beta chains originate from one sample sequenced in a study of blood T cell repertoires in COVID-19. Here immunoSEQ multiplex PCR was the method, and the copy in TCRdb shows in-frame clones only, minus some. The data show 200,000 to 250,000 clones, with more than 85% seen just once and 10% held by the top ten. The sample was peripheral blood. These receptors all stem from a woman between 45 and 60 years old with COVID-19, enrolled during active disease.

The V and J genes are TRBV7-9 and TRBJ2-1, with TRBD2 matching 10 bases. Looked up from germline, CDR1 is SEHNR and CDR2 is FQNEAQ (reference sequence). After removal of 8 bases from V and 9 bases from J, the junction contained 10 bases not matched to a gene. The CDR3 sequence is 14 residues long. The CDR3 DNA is TGTGCCAGCTTCTTCACTAGCGGGGTGGCTGAGCAGTTCTTC. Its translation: CASFFTSGVAEQFF.

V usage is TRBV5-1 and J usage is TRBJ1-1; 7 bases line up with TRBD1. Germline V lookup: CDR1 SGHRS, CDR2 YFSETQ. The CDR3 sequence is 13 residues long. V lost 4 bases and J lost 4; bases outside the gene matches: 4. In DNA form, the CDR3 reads TGCGCCAGCAGCCTGACAGGGTTCACTGAAGCTTTCTTT. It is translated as CASSLTGFTEAFF.

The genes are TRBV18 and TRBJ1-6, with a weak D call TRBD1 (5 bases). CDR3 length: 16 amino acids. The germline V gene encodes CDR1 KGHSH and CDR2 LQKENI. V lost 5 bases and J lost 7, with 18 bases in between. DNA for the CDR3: TGTGCCAGCTCATCTTCCGACAGCGGGGGAAATTCACCCCTCCACTTT. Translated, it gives CASSSSDSGGNSPLHF.

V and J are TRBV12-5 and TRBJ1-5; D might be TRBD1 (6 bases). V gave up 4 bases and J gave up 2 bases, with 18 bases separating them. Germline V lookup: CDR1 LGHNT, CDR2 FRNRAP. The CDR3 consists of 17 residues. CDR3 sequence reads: CASGYLQGKDGNQPQHF. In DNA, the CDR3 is TGTGCTAGTGGTTACTTACAGGGAAAAGACGGCAATCAGCCCCAGCATTTT.

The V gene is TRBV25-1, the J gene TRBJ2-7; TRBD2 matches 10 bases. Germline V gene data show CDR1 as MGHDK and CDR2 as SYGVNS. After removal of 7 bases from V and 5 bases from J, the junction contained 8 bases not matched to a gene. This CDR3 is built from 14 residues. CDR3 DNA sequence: TGTGCCAGCACAGCCGGGACTAGCGTACACGAGCAGTACTTC. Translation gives CASTAGTSVHEQYF.

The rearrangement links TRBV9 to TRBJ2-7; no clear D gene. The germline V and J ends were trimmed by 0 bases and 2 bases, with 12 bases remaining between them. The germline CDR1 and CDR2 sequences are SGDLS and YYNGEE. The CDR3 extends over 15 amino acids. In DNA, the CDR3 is TGTGCCAGCAGCGTAGGGCAACGAGGAGCCTACGAGCAGTACTTC. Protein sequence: CASSVGQRGAYEQYF.

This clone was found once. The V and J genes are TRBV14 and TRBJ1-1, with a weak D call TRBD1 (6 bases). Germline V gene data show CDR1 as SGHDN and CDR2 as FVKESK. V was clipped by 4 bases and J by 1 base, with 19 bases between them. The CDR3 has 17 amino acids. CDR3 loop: CASSLQGSGGSNTEAFF. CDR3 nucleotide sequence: TGTGCCAGCAGCCTTCAGGGGTCAGGCGGATCGAACACTGAAGCTTTCTTT.

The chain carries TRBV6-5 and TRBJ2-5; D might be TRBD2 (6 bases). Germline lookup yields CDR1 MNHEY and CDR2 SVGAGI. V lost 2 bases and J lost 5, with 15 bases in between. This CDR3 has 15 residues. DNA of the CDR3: TGTGCCAGCAGTTACGGATTAGGGGCGGGGGAGACCCAGTACTTC. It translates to CASSYGLGAGETQYF.

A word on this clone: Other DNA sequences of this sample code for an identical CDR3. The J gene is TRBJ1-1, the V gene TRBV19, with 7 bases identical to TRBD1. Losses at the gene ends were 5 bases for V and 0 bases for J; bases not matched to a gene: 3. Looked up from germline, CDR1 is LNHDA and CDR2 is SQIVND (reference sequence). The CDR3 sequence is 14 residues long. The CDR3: CASSLQGMNTEAFF. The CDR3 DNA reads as TGTGCCAGTAGTTTACAGGGGATGAACACTGAAGCTTTCTTT.

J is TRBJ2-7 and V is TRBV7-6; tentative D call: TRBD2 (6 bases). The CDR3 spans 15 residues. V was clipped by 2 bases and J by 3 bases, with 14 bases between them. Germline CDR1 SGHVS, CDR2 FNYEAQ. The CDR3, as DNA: TGTGCCAGCAGCTTACGGGACGGGAGATTCTACGAGCAGTACGTC. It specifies CASSLRDGRFYEQYV.

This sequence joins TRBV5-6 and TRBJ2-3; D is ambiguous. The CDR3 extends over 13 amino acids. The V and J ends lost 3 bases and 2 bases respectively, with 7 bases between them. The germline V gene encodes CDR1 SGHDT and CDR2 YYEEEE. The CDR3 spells CASSSFPTDTQYF. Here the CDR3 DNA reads TGTGCCAGCAGCTCCTTCCCCACAGATACGCAGTATTTT.

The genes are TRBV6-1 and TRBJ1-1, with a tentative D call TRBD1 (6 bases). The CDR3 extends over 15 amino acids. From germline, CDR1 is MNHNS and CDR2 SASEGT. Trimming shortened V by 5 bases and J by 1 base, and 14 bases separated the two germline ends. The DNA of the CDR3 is TGTGCCAGCAGTCTTTACTACAGGGAGAACACTGAAGCTTTCTTT. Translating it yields CASSLYYRENTEAFF.

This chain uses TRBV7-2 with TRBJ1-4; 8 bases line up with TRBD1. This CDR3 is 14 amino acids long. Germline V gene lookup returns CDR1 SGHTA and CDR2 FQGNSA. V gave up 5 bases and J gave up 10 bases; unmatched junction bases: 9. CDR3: CASSPSQGAAKLFF. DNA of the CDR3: TGTGCCAGCAGCCCAAGCCAGGGGGCTGCAAAACTGTTTTTT.

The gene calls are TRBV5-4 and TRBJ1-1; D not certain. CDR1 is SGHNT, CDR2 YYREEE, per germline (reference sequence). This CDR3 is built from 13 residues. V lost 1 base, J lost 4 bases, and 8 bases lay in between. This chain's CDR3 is CASSLLGSTEAFF. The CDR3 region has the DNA TGTGCCAGCAGCTTGTTGGGCTCCACTGAAGCTTTCTTT.

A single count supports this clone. CDR3 DNA: TGTGCCAGCAGTCCAGGGGGACCGAAGACCCAGTACTTC. Its protein is CASSPGGPKTQYF. The V gene is TRBV27, the J gene TRBJ2-5; 7 bases are shared with TRBD1. The CDR3 totals 13 residues. Germline CDR1 reads MNHEY; CDR2 reads SMNVEV (reference sequence). V lost 5 bases to trimming and J lost 6 bases; unmatched junction nucleotides: 6.

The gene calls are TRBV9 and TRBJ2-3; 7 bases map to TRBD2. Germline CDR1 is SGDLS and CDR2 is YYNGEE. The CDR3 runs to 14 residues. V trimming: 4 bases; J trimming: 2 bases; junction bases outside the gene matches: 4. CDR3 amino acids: CASSLGGTTDTQYF. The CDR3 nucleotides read TGTGCCAGCAGCCTGGGAGGGACCACAGATACGCAGTATTTT.

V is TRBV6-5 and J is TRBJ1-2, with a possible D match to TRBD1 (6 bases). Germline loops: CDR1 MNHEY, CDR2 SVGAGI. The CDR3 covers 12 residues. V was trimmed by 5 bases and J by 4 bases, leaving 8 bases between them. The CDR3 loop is CASSTGIYGYTF. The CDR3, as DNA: TGTGCCAGCAGTACAGGGATCTATGGCTACACCTTC.

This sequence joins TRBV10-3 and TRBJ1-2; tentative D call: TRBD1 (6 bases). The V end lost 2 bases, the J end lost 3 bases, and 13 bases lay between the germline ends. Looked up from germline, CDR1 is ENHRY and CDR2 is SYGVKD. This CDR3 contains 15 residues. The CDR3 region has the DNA TGTGCCATCAGTGAGCCTACAGGGCATGACTATGGCTACACCTTC. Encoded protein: CAISEPTGHDYGYTF.

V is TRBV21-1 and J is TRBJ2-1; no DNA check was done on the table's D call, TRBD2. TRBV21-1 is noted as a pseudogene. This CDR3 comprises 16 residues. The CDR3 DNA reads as TGTGCCAGCAGCATTCGGACTAGCGAAGCCAACAATGAGCAGTTCTTC. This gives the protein CASSIRTSEANNEQFF.

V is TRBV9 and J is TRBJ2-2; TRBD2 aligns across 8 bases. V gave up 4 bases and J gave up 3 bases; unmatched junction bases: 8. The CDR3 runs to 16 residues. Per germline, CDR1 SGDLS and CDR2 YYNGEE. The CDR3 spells CASSSRGGLDTGELFF. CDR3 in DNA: TGTGCCAGCAGCTCCCGGGGGGGGCTAGACACCGGGGAGCTGTTTTTT.

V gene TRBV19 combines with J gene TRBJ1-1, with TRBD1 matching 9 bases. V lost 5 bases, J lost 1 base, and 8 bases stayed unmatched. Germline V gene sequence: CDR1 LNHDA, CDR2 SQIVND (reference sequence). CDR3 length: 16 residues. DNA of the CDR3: TGTGCCAGTAGTCGAGGCACAGGGGGCCCGAACACTGAAGCTTTCTTT. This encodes CASSRGTGGPNTEAFF.

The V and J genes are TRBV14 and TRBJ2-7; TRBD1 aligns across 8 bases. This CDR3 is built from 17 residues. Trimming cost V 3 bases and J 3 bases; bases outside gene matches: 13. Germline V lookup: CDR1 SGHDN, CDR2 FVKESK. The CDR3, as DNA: TGTGCCAGCAGCCAGCGATACCACGGGACAGGTCTCTACGAGCAGTACTTC. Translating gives CASSQRYHGTGLYEQYF.

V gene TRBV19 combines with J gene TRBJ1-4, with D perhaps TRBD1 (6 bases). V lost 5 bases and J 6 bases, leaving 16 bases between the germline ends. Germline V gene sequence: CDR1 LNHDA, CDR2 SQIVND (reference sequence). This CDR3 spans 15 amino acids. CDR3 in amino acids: CASSPWGGLDEKLFF. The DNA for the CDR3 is TGTGCCAGTAGTCCATGGGGGGGCCTGGATGAAAAACTGTTTTTT.